The 2 T cell receptor beta chains listed next were all sequenced from one sample in a study of beta chain features in type 1 diabetes. Their antigen targets remain unknown. Findings and caveats of the study: In all four CD4+ subsets, TCRB CDR3 length was significantly, moderately reduced in type 1 diabetes.

Since all of the isolated RNA was reverse transcribed, expressed TCRB transcripts were what got sequenced. The data were produced by immunoSEQ multiplex PCR, yet TCRdb's version contains in-frame clones alone and is incomplete. The repertoire holds about 370,000 clones, with 8.5% to 10% as singletons. Sequenced input: central memory CD4+ T cells from blood. The receptor source for this set is a man aged 25 to 45 with type 1 diabetes.

The rearrangement uses TRBV19 and TRBJ1-1, with D maybe TRBD1 (6 bases). CDR3 length equals 13 residues. Germline loops: CDR1 LNHDA, CDR2 SQIVND (reference sequence). The V end lost 7 bases, the J end lost 3 bases, and 12 bases lay between the germline ends. The CDR3 is CASKGDLDTEAFF. In DNA form, the CDR3 reads TGTGCCAGTAAGGGGGATTTGGACACTGAAGCTTTCTTT.

As DNA, the CDR3 is TGTGCCAGCAGTTATAGCGACAGCACAGATACGCAGTATTTT. Amino acids: CASSYSDSTDTQYF. The chain couples TRBV28 to TRBJ2-3; D perhaps matches TRBD2 (5 bases). Trimming stripped 4 bases from V and 0 bases from J, with 8 bases between. The CDR3 is 14 amino acids. Germline loops: CDR1 MDHEN, CDR2 SYDVKM.